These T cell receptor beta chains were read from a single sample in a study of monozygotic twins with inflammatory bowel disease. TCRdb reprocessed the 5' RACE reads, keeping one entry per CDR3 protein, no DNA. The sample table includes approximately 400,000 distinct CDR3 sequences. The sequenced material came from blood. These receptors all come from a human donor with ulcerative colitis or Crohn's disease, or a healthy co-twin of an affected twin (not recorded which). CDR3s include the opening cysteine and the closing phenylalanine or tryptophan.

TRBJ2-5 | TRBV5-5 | CATHFEGGPMETQYF
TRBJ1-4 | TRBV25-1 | CASSGGRETNEKLFF
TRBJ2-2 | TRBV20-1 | CSARPISGHANTGELFF
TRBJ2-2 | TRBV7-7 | CASSLGEDSGELFF
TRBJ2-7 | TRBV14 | CASSHRDREGDQYF
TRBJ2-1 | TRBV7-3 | CASSASGTNEQFF
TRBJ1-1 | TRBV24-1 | CATSEEHRVGAFF
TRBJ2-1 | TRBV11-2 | CASSFWSRSSYNEQFF
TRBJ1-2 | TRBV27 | CASSPGAGYGYTF
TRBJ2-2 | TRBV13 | CASSLADTGSGELFF
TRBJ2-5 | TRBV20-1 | CSARPGTTQETQYF
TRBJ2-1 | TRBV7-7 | CASSLLGPNEQFF
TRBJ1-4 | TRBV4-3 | CASSRSPRQGTNEKLFF
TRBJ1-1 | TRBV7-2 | CASIPVGAGTEAFF
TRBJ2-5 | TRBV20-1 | CSAQKDPLATQYF
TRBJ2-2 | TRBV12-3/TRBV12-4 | CASSKTSGRYTGELFF
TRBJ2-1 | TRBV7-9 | CASSFSGANNEQFF
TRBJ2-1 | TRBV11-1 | CASSSIGQGEYNEQFF
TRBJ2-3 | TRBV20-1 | CSASAISPSTDTQYF
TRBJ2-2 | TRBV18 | CASSLEPEELFF